This T cell receptor beta chain was recovered during a study of blood T cell repertoires in COVID-19. TCRdb's table, derived via immunoSEQ multiplex PCR, lists solely in-frame clones and lacks some. The sample has under 150,000 clones; over 75% are singletons. Trimming at V came to 6 bases and at J to 2 bases, leaving 4 bases not matched to a gene. This CDR3 has 13 residues. Germline values: CDR1 MDHEN, CDR2 SYDVKM. Sequenced material: PBMCs or T cells enriched from blood (not recorded which). The sequence was obtained from a woman in her fifties or sixties who had recovered from COVID-19. This chain joins TRBV28 and TRBJ2-7; 7 positions agree with TRBD2. Written as DNA, the CDR3 is TGTGCCAGCAGGGCTAGCGGTACCTACGAGCAGTACTTC. This codes for CASRASGTYEQYF.